These 23 T cell receptor beta chains were all obtained from the same sample, sequenced in a study of cytomegalovirus exposure and HLA in healthy donors listed by TCRdb under 2017. Libraries were made using the immunoSEQ multiplex PCR assay. A mixture of 60 forward primers for TCR Vbeta segments and 13 reverse primers for TCR Jbeta segments was used in the multiplex PCR. This immuneACCESS table, as held by TCRdb, lists in-frame sequences with V and J called but not all clones. Of the missing ones, under half trace to an unresolved V gene in checked studies; the others have no known cause. The table for this sample lists 120,000 or so clones; roughly two thirds of them were counted only once. The ten largest clonotypes hold over 1.5% of the sample. Sequencing was performed on PBMCs. The receptor set was obtained from a man aged 30 to 39 in good health and CMV-seropositive.

The chain uses TRBV4-1 and TRBJ1-6; no firm D call. The CDR3 is made up of 15 amino acids. The V end was cut by 0 bases, the J end by 5 bases, with 8 bases between. The germline CDR1 and CDR2 sequences are MGHRA and YSYEKL. The CDR3 protein is CASSQEPVNNSPLHF. In nucleotides, the CDR3 is TGCGCCAGCAGCCAAGAGCCGGTTAATAATTCACCCCTCCACTTT.

The CDR3 protein is CASSPDPGDGAGELFF. The DNA of the CDR3 is TGCGCCAGCAGCCCGGATCCAGGGGACGGCGCCGGGGAGCTGTTTTTT. The chain combines TRBV5-1 with TRBJ2-2; perhaps TRBD1 as D (6 bases). Germline V gene data show CDR1 as SGHRS and CDR2 as YFSETQ. Trimming took 4 bases from V and 6 from J, leaving 19 bases between them. The CDR3 contains 16 residues.

The CDR3 here is CASSIGGRGLGNEQFF. The CDR3 DNA is TGTGCCAGTAGTATAGGTGGGAGGGGCCTGGGAAATGAGCAGTTCTTC. The chain joins TRBV19 to TRBJ2-1; TRBD2 matches at 7 bases. In germline, CDR1 is LNHDA, CDR2 SQIVND (reference sequence). The V gene end was trimmed by 1 base and the J gene end by 7 bases; junction bases not matched to a gene: 10. CDR3 length: 16 amino acids.

This chain joins TRBV5-4 and TRBJ2-2, with D uncertain. V dropped 4 bases and J dropped 2 bases, with 6 bases sitting between them. The CDR3 has 13 amino acids. The germline gives CDR1 SGHNT, CDR2 YYREEE (reference sequence). CDR3 DNA sequence: TGTGCCAGCAGCGTTAGCAACACCGGGGAGCTGTTTTTT. The encoded protein is CASSVSNTGELFF.

This sequence joins TRBV7-9 and TRBJ1-5, with 7 bases that match TRBD1. Germline CDR1 and CDR2: SEHNR and FQNEAQ (reference sequence). The CDR3 contains 16 residues. V dropped 1 base and J dropped 4; count of bases not matched to a gene: 7. The CDR3 is CASSLDPGQPNQPQHF. The CDR3 coding sequence is TGTGCCAGCAGCTTAGACCCGGGACAGCCAAATCAGCCCCAGCATTTT.

This clone was picked up a small number of times. The J gene is TRBJ1-1, the V gene TRBV6-5; no clear D. The germline V gene encodes CDR1 MNHEY and CDR2 SVGAGI. This CDR3 has 14 amino acids. Between the trimmed V and J ends, which lost 2 bases and 4 bases, there was a span of 11 bases. The chain's CDR3 is CASSYRPRGTEAFF. CDR3 coding DNA: TGTGCCAGCAGTTACAGACCTCGGGGCACTGAAGCTTTCTTT.

The chain employs TRBV29-1 and TRBJ1-4; unclear D gene. CDR3 length: 14 amino acids. The V gene's germline CDR1 is SQVTM and CDR2 ANQGSEA. The V and J ends lost 0 bases and 6 bases respectively, with 11 bases between them. CDR3 sequence reads: CSVEDEGFDEKLFF. CDR3 nucleotide sequence: TGCAGCGTTGAAGATGAGGGTTTTGATGAAAAACTGTTTTTT.

This clone showed up just once. The chain is built from TRBV7-2 and TRBJ2-7; TRBD1 aligns across 12 bases. This CDR3 has 14 residues. CDR1 is SGHTA and CDR2 is FQGNSA in the germline V gene. V dropped 4 bases and J dropped 9; count of bases not matched to a gene: 7. The CDR3 here is CASSSGTGGLAQYF. The DNA of the CDR3 is TGTGCCAGCAGCTCCGGGACAGGGGGCCTTGCGCAGTACTTC.

The chain carries TRBV5-1 and TRBJ2-2; perhaps TRBD2 as D (5 bases). Trimming cost V 3 bases and J 0 bases, with 6 bases left between them. The CDR3 is 14 residues long. CDR1 SGHRS and CDR2 YFSETQ come from the germline V gene. Here the CDR3 reads CASSSDSNTGELFF. The CDR3 bases are TGCGCCAGCAGCTCGGACTCGAACACCGGGGAGCTGTTTTTT.

This clone has just one count. V is TRBV4-2 and J is TRBJ1-2; 12 positions agree with TRBD1. V lost 3 bases, J lost 7 bases, and 9 bases stayed unmatched. Germline V gene sequence: CDR1 LGHNA, CDR2 YNFKEQ. The CDR3 length is 16 residues. This CDR3 reads CASSQGPGQGASGYTF. The CDR3 DNA reads as TGTGCCAGCAGCCAGGGACCGGGACAGGGGGCCTCTGGCTACACCTTC.

This rearrangement joins TRBV28 to TRBJ2-7; TRBD1 matches 10 bases. Looked up from germline, CDR1 is MDHEN and CDR2 is SYDVKM. The V segment lost 2 bases and the J segment 2 bases; nucleotides outside the gene matches: 3. The CDR3 sequence is 15 residues long. CDR3: CASSLTGTGAYEQYF. CDR3 sequence (DNA): TGTGCCAGCAGTTTAACCGGGACAGGGGCCTACGAGCAGTACTTC.

The rearrangement joins TRBV27 to TRBJ2-7, with D possibly being TRBD2 (6 bases). Trimming removed 4 bases at V and 0 bases at J, with 10 bases between. Per germline, CDR1 MNHEY and CDR2 SMNVEV (reference sequence). The CDR3 has 14 residues. CDR3 protein: CASSWDWSSYEQYF. CDR3 nucleotide sequence: TGTGCCAGCAGTTGGGACTGGAGCTCCTACGAGCAGTACTTC.

This chain connects TRBV4-1 to TRBJ2-5, with 9 positions matching TRBD2. The J call may be mistaken, given a closer DNA end match to TRBJ2-7. Germline V gene data show CDR1 as MGHRA and CDR2 as YSYEKL. This CDR3 spans 16 amino acids. CDR3 sequence reads: CASSQPGLASSHEQYF. As DNA, the CDR3 is TGCGCCAGCAGCCAACCGGGACTAGCCTCTTCCCACGAGCAGTACTTC.

CDR3 coding DNA: TGTGCCAGCACCCAGGGGCGGGGGAGAGACACTGAAGCTTTCTTT. This codes for CASTQGRGRDTEAFF. The gene calls are TRBV13 and TRBJ1-1; possibly TRBD1 for D (6 bases). This CDR3 spans 15 amino acids. Trimming shortened V by 7 bases and J by 3 bases, and 18 bases separated the two germline ends. The V gene's germline CDR1 is PRHDT and CDR2 FYEKMQ (reference sequence).

The chain joins TRBV28 to TRBJ2-3; 7 nucleotides agree with TRBD1. The ends lost 2 bases at V and 2 bases at J; junction bases unmatched: 7. CDR1 is MDHEN and CDR2 is SYDVKM in the germline V gene. The CDR3 runs to 16 residues. The CDR3 region has the DNA TGTGCCAGCAGTTTAGGACAGGACGGCGCCACAGATACGCAGTATTTT. This encodes CASSLGQDGATDTQYF.

To note about this clone: The same CDR3 can be traced to other DNA sequences in this sample. This chain links TRBV9 with TRBJ2-3; D is uncertain. The CDR3 is 14 amino acids. The germline V gene has CDR1 SGDLS and CDR2 YYNGEE. V gave up 0 bases and J gave up 0 bases, with 5 bases separating them. The CDR3 region is CASSVGRSTDTQYF. The CDR3 coding sequence is TGTGCCAGCAGCGTAGGCAGGAGCACAGATACGCAGTATTTT.

This clone was picked up one time. V is TRBV7-2 and J is TRBJ2-7; possibly TRBD2 for D (6 bases). This CDR3 contains 15 residues. V was cut by 5 bases and J by 2 bases, with 16 bases left in between. In germline, CDR1 is SGHTA, CDR2 FQGNSA. CDR3 in DNA: TGTGCCAGCAGCCGACAATGGACTACGACCTACGAGCAGTACTTC. Its translation: CASSRQWTTTYEQYF.

The chain carries TRBV29-1 and TRBJ2-5, with D unresolved. V was trimmed by 1 base and J by 4 bases, leaving 10 bases between them. This CDR3 contains 13 residues. CDR1 is SQVTM, CDR2 ANQGSEA, per germline. CDR3 coding DNA: TGCAGCGTTGAAGTGGGTTCTAGAGAGACCCAGTACTTC. This gives the protein CSVEVGSRETQYF.

The chain joins TRBV2 to TRBJ1-2, with 9 bases identical to TRBD1. The CDR3 covers 15 residues. The J segment lost 5 bases and the V segment lost 5 bases, leaving 9 bases of the junction unmatched. Germline V CDR1 and CDR2: SNHLY, FYNNEI. CDR3 in amino acids: CASSFTGGASYGYTF. The CDR3 DNA reads TGTGCCAGCAGTTTTACAGGGGGCGCTTCGTATGGCTACACCTTC.

CDR3: CASSSSSYTQGSGTEAFF. CDR3 DNA sequence: TGTGCCAGCAGCTCAAGTTCCTATACACAGGGGAGCGGAACTGAAGCTTTCTTT. The chain links TRBV7-9 to TRBJ1-1; TRBD1 agrees at 7 bases. V lost 4 bases to trimming and J lost 5 bases; unmatched junction nucleotides: 19. This CDR3 comprises 18 residues. Germline V gives CDR1 SEHNR, CDR2 FQNEAQ (reference sequence).

The chain couples TRBV5-1 to TRBJ2-7, with D unclear. Deletions cut 3 bases from V and 5 bases from J, with 12 bases between. This CDR3 comprises 13 residues. CDR1 is SGHRS and CDR2 is YFSETQ in the germline V gene. The CDR3, as DNA: TGCGCCAGCAGCTCATTACTCCGCGACGAGCAGTACTTC. Its protein is CASSSLLRDEQYF.

This clone was detected only a few times. The DNA of the CDR3 is TGTGCCAGCAGTGAGGGACAGGGGACTGAGCCCCAGCATTTT. It translates to CASSEGQGTEPQHF. This sequence joins TRBV6-1 and TRBJ1-5; TRBD1 agrees at 10 bases. The CDR3 is made up of 14 amino acids. Unmatched junction bases numbered 4, after V lost 3 bases and J lost 8 bases. Germline CDR1 MNHNS, CDR2 SASEGT.

The V and J genes are TRBV5-4 and TRBJ2-1, with 10 bases identical to TRBD1. V was pared by 3 bases and J by 3 bases, with 6 bases of the junction left unmatched. Per germline, CDR1 SGHNT and CDR2 YYREEE (reference sequence). The CDR3 has 16 residues. The CDR3 loop is CASSSGTGDVYNEQFF. CDR3 sequence (DNA): TGTGCCAGCAGCTCAGGGACAGGGGATGTCTACAATGAGCAGTTCTTC.